This T cell receptor (beta chain) is drawn from a study of STAT3 mutations in large granular lymphocyte leukemia (dated by TCRdb to between 2018 and 2021). As for the study more broadly: Roughly half of the T-LGLL patients who were sequenced longitudinally carried canonical activating STAT3 mutations. Over half of the T-LGLL patients were given one or more immunosuppressive therapy regimens, and around 40% of those treated had a hematologic response. To reconstruct clonal hierarchy and dynamics, serial deep sequencing of TCRbeta CDR3 and STAT3 was performed in patients with T-cell large granular lymphocyte leukemia. From an initial cohort of hundreds of LGL patients, about 20 representative T-LGLL cases were selected for longitudinal TCRbeta and STAT3 sequencing. As controls, the study also included longitudinal sequencing of a couple of patients with natural killer LGL leukemia. For each patient, sequencing was performed at an average of roughly 4 time points, with a range of 2 to 8 samplings.

The same DNA, extracted from blood mononuclear cells, served for both TCR sequencing and STAT3 sequencing. On this clone itself: This receptor's antigen is unknown. Base-call qualities are not available, and no considerably larger clone is one nucleotide away.

Study-level results and caveats: Persisting codominant clonotypes in some patients meant a small but highly pathogenic clone may have been missed. In several patients, dominant TCR clone burden exceeded STAT3 mutant burden, suggesting STAT3 mutation arose secondarily within a pre-expanded clone. Because no samples were available when a clone first appeared, clonal expansion was inferred from samplings taken at other points. At least one immunodominant TCRbeta clonotype was identified in every T-LGLL patient, and multiple immunodominant subclonotypes were identified in about half of the T-LGLL patients. Variable intervals between samplings and differing treatment regimens complicated linking therapy response to changes in TCR clonal burden. TCR clonotype switching after therapy was seen in about 30% of the 18 patients, with all newly emerging clones being STAT3 wild type.

The CDR3 holds 15 amino acids from the cysteine to the phenylalanine. The only DNA kept is the CDR3, 45 bases in frame from the first base. In the germline V gene, CDR1 corresponds to LGHNA and CDR2 to YSLEER. The V end loses 4 bases and the J end loses 0 bases, and a stretch of 12 bases separates them. An Illumina MiSeq was used to sequence the TCRbeta libraries, yielding an average of approximately 39,000 productive templates per sample. The immunoSEQ assay, which uses multiplex PCR amplification, was used to generate TCRbeta CDR3 libraries. The study's processing was this. Repertoire diversity was calculated as previously defined, with values near 0 taken to indicate extremely monoclonal samples. In TCRdb, the immuneACCESS table is reduced to in-frame sequences with V and J assigned. These tables do not hold every clone; where another copy was compared, an unresolved V gene accounts for under half, and the others remain unexplained. That table is the source of V, J and clone size, and D and trimming were worked out from the DNA. The sample contains 15,000 to 19,000 clones, around 90% of them found a single time. The ten largest clonotypes hold around 8.6% of the sample.

The sequenced sample was peripheral blood mononuclear cells. The origin of this receptor is a woman between 45 and 65 years old with T-cell large granular lymphocyte leukemia. Some clones in this sample may be carry-over from other donors' samples. The age is the age at diagnosis. In this chain, TRBV4-3 is recombined with TRBJ1-2; too little of a D gene remains to name it. At the DNA level, the sequence is TGCGCCAGCAGCCCGGGGAGCGGAGCTAACTATGGCTACACCTTC. It specifies CASSPGSGANYGYTF.